The 30 T cell receptor beta chains presented below share a single source sample, sequenced in a study of blood T cell repertoires in COVID-19. Sequencing used immunoSEQ multiplex PCR; TCRdb keeps in-frame clones, though not all of them. The sample records about 250,000 clones, around 89% being singletons. Sequenced sample: peripheral blood. These receptors all stem from a woman aged 40 to 50 who had recovered from COVID-19.

The chain has TRBV9 and TRBJ1-4; 9 bases line up with TRBD1. The trim removed 4 bases at V and 0 bases at J, leaving 7 bases unmatched. The CDR3 covers 17 residues. Per germline, CDR1 SGDLS and CDR2 YYNGEE. CDR3 coding DNA: TGTGCCAGCAGCTCACCGGGACAGGGCGCAACTAATGAAAAACTGTTTTTT. Translating it yields CASSSPGQGATNEKLFF. Drawing the rest from reference TRBV9 and TRBJ1-4, the complete variable domain is DSGVTQTPKHLITATGQRVTLRCSPRSGDLSVYWYQQSLDQGLQFLIQYYNGEERAKGNILERFSAQQFPDLHSELNLSSLELGDSALYFCASSSPGQGATNEKLFFGSGTQLSVL.

In regard to this clone: This CDR3 is also generated by other DNA sequences in the sample. The chain couples TRBV30 to TRBJ1-1; 9 bases fit TRBD1. The CDR3 is made up of 13 amino acids. The junction had 0 bases not matched to a gene; V was cut back by 4 bases and J by 0 bases. CDR1 is GTSNPN, CDR2 SVGIG, per germline (reference sequence). CDR3 DNA sequence: TGTGCCTGGAACAGGGGGCTGAACACTGAAGCTTTCTTT. Residues: CAWNRGLNTEAFF.

The CDR3 bases are TGTGCCATCGCTCGGACAACTAGCACAGATACGCAGTATTTT. Protein: CAIARTTSTDTQYF. The chain has TRBV10-3 and TRBJ2-3; tentative D call: TRBD1 (5 bases). Germline V gene lookup returns CDR1 ENHRY and CDR2 SYGVKD. V was clipped by 8 bases and J by 0 bases, with 12 bases between them. This CDR3 spans 14 amino acids.

The chain couples TRBV7-8 to TRBJ1-6, with a weak D call TRBD1 (5 bases). V was pared by 7 bases and J by 0 bases, with 10 bases between. Per the germline V gene, CDR1 is SGHVS and CDR2 is FQNEAQ. This CDR3 has 15 residues. The CDR3 bases are TGTGCCAGCACCAACGGGGGCTCCTATAATTCACCCCTCCACTTT. Translating it yields CASTNGGSYNSPLHF.

Concerning this clone: The sample holds other DNA sequences that translate to the same CDR3. The genes are TRBV7-2 and TRBJ2-3; 8 nucleotides line up with TRBD1. The CDR3 extends over 13 amino acids. With V trimmed by 1 base and J by 9 bases, 3 bases remained unmatched. Germline V CDR1 and CDR2: SGHTA, FQGNSA. The DNA of the CDR3 is TGTGCCAGCAGCTTAGGCGGGACAGGAACGCAGTATTTT. Translating gives CASSLGGTGTQYF.

This chain links TRBV6-5 with TRBJ2-7, with 10 bases identical to TRBD2. The length of the CDR3 is 16 residues. In germline, CDR1 is MNHEY, CDR2 SVGAGI. V lost 0 bases to trimming and J lost 0 bases; unmatched junction nucleotides: 2. CDR3 coding DNA: TGTGCCAGCAGTTACTCCGGACTAGCGGCCTCCTACGAGCAGTACTTC. Encoded protein: CASSYSGLAASYEQYF.

J is TRBJ1-5 and V is TRBV19; tentative D call: TRBD1 (5 bases). The V gene lost 6 bases and the J gene lost 0 bases, with 9 bases spanning the gap. Germline loops: CDR1 LNHDA, CDR2 SQIVND (reference sequence). The CDR3 sequence is 14 residues long. The CDR3 sequence is CASRTDYSNQPQHF. In nucleotides, the CDR3 is TGTGCCAGTAGGACAGATTATAGCAATCAGCCCCAGCATTTT.

The chain uses TRBV27 and TRBJ2-5, with D possibly TRBD2 on 6 matching bases. The CDR3 consists of 11 residues. Germline V lookup: CDR1 MNHEY, CDR2 SMNVEV (reference sequence). Trimming removed 8 bases at V and 7 bases at J, with 11 bases between. CDR3: CASGGGGTQYF. As DNA, the CDR3 is TGTGCCAGCGGGGGAGGAGGGACCCAGTACTTC.

The CDR3 DNA reads TGTGCCAGTAGTATAGTGGCTAGCGCCTACAATGAGCAGTTCTTC. This encodes CASSIVASAYNEQFF. The chain has TRBV19 and TRBJ2-1; D might be TRBD2 (6 bases). The CDR3 has 15 residues. Germline lookup yields CDR1 LNHDA and CDR2 SQIVND (reference sequence). Trimming left V 1 base short and J 2 bases short, with 9 bases between.

As for this clone: Other DNA sequences in the sample encode the same CDR3. The chain recombines TRBV9 with TRBJ1-3; TRBD1 matches at 8 bases. CDR1 SGDLS and CDR2 YYNGEE come from the germline V gene. The CDR3 is 19 residues long. Losses at the gene ends were 0 bases for V and 0 bases for J; bases not matched to a gene: 11. CDR3 amino acids: CASSVGSRTGRTSGNTIYF. CDR3 sequence (DNA): TGTGCCAGCAGCGTAGGTTCCCGGACAGGGAGAACCTCTGGAAACACCATATATTTT.

This chain connects TRBV12-3 or TRBV12-4 to TRBJ1-2; the match to TRBD1 covers 10 bases. This CDR3 region has 13 residues. The ends lost 3 bases at V and 6 bases at J; junction bases unmatched: 1. This CDR3 is CASSFGQGDGYTF. The CDR3 DNA sequence: TGTGCCAGCAGTTTTGGACAGGGGGATGGCTACACCTTC.

The chain links TRBV11-2 to TRBJ2-2, with D possibly matching TRBD1 (6 bases). The germline V gene has CDR1 SGHAT and CDR2 FQNNGV. The CDR3 runs to 16 residues. Trimming took off 2 bases at V and 1 base at J, with 11 bases between the two ends. The CDR3 loop reads CASSLQPDRNTGELFF. As DNA, the CDR3 is TGTGCCAGCAGCTTACAACCGGACAGGAACACCGGGGAGCTGTTTTTT.

The rearrangement links TRBV14 to TRBJ1-2; possible D gene TRBD1, 5 bases. V was cut by 4 bases and J by 2 bases, with 8 bases left in between. The CDR3 runs to 13 residues. Germline CDR1 reads SGHDN; CDR2 reads FVKESK. The CDR3 nucleotides are TGTGCCAGCAGCCCCACAGGCAACTATGGCTACACCTTC. Translated: CASSPTGNYGYTF.

The chain joins TRBV27 to TRBJ2-7; TRBD2 agrees at 12 bases. This CDR3 region has 16 residues. The V gene's germline CDR1 is MNHEY and CDR2 SMNVEV (reference sequence). Unmatched junction bases numbered 4, after V lost 2 bases and J lost 2 bases. The CDR3 DNA reads TGTGCCAGCAGTTTACTTCTAGCGGGAGGGCCCTACGAGCAGTACTTC. Amino acid sequence: CASSLLLAGGPYEQYF.

This clone was found once. This sequence joins TRBV15 and TRBJ1-3; D is unclear. This CDR3 comprises 16 residues. Germline V lookup: CDR1 LNHNV, CDR2 YYDKDF (reference sequence). The V end was cut by 1 base, the J end by 0 bases, with 10 bases between. CDR3 nucleotide sequence: TGTGCCACCAGCAGAGGGCACGCTAGCTCTGGAAACACCATATATTTT. Protein sequence: CATSRGHASSGNTIYF.

In DNA, the CDR3 is TGTGCCAGCTCACCACGTCGGGGGGGGGCCTCCAATGAGCAGTTCTTC. Its translation: CASSPRRGGASNEQFF. This chain links TRBV18 with TRBJ2-1; 8 nucleotides agree with TRBD2. V was clipped by 1 base and J by 6 bases; unmatched bases: 8. The V gene's germline CDR1 is KGHSH and CDR2 LQKENI. The CDR3 sequence is 16 residues long. Full variable domain (rest looked up from reference TRBV18 and TRBJ2-1): NAGVMQNPRHLVRRRGQEARLRCSPMKGHSHVYWYRQLPEEGLKFMVYLQKENIIDESGMPKERFSAEFPKEGPSILRIQQVVRGDSAAYFCASSPRRGGASNEQFFGPGTRLTVL.

In its sample, this clone was seen a few times. The J gene is TRBJ1-3, the V gene TRBV7-8; D remains ambiguous. V was clipped by 5 bases and J by 3 bases, with 11 bases between them. Germline values: CDR1 SGHVS, CDR2 FQNEAQ. The CDR3 is made up of 14 amino acids. The CDR3 DNA sequence: TGTGCCAGCAGCCCCGAGGCGGTTGGAAACACCATATATTTT. Its protein product is CASSPEAVGNTIYF.

The genes are TRBV10-3 and TRBJ2-7; no definite D call. Germline V CDR1 and CDR2: ENHRY, SYGVKD. V dropped 4 bases and J dropped 0 bases, with 4 bases sitting between them. The CDR3 runs to 12 residues. This CDR3 is CAISGVSYEQYF. The CDR3, as DNA: TGTGCCATCAGTGGCGTCTCCTACGAGCAGTACTTC.

The chain couples TRBV7-2 to TRBJ2-7, with 8 bases that match TRBD1. The CDR3 spans 14 residues. Germline V gives CDR1 SGHTA, CDR2 FQGNSA. Germline trimming cut 2 bases from V and 4 bases from J; bases unmatched to any gene: 4. The CDR3 DNA sequence: TGTGCCAGCAGCTTAACAGGGGGGAGGTACGAGCAGTACTTC. Translation gives CASSLTGGRYEQYF.

The chain combines TRBV19 with TRBJ2-1; 14 positions agree with TRBD2. The germline CDR1 and CDR2 sequences are LNHDA and SQIVND (reference sequence). The CDR3 has 15 residues. V dropped 8 bases and J dropped 12; count of bases not matched to a gene: 12. CDR3 sequence (DNA): TGTGCCAGTCGCGGGGGACTAGCGGGAGAAGGTGGGCAGTTCTTC. Translation: CASRGGLAGEGGQFF.

Only one count was recorded for this clone. The chain employs TRBV28 and TRBJ1-1, with D maybe TRBD1 (5 bases). Germline-derived CDR1 and CDR2 are MDHEN and SYDVKM. The CDR3 is made up of 14 amino acids. Trimming took 5 bases from V and 5 from J, leaving 15 bases between them. CDR3 region: CASSPPARGTEAFF. CDR3 in DNA: TGTGCCAGCAGTCCCCCGGCCCGGGGGACTGAAGCTTTCTTT.

The chain employs TRBV5-1 and TRBJ2-1; 13 nucleotides agree with TRBD2. The CDR3 extends over 20 amino acids. With 0 bases clipped from V and 0 bases from J, the junction kept 9 bases outside the gene matches. Looked up from germline, CDR1 is SGHRS and CDR2 is YFSETQ. The CDR3 region is CASSLAGGLAGRPSYNEQFF. Here the CDR3 DNA reads TGCGCCAGCAGCTTGGCGGGGGGACTAGCGGGAAGGCCCTCCTACAATGAGCAGTTCTTC. Drawing the rest from reference TRBV5-1 and TRBJ2-1, the complete variable domain is KAGVTQTPRYLIKTRGQQVTLSCSPISGHRSVSWYQQTPGQGLQFLFEYFSETQRNKGNFPGRFSGRQFSNSRSEMNVSTLELGDSALYLCASSLAGGLAGRPSYNEQFFGPGTRLTVL.

The chain is built from TRBV6-2 or TRBV6-3 and TRBJ2-7, with a weak D call TRBD2 (6 bases). The germline CDR1 and CDR2 sequences are MNHEY and SVGEGT. Trimming pared 6 bases from V and 0 bases from J, leaving 18 bases between. CDR3 length: 16 residues. As DNA, the CDR3 is TGTGCCAGCAGCCCCGCCCCCGAGCGGGTCTCCTACGAGCAGTACTTC. It encodes CASSPAPERVSYEQYF.

This rearrangement joins TRBV10-3 to TRBJ2-7; D is perhaps TRBD2 (6 bases). Germline CDR1 reads ENHRY; CDR2 reads SYGVKD. This CDR3 has 13 amino acids. V dropped 10 bases and J dropped 2 bases, with 15 bases sitting between them. CDR3 loop: CATQGTGAYEQYF. The CDR3 bases are TGTGCCACCCAAGGGACTGGGGCCTACGAGCAGTACTTC.

The chain employs TRBV24-1 and TRBJ1-5; 7 bases align to TRBD1. The CDR3 contains 13 residues. Germline V gene data show CDR1 as KGHDR and CDR2 as SFDVKD. V was clipped by 9 bases and J by 2 bases; unmatched bases: 3. In DNA, the CDR3 is TGTGCCACCGCCAGGGGGGGCAATCAGCCCCAGCATTTT. Protein sequence: CATARGGNQPQHF.

This clone was observed once. The V call is TRBV5-4, the J call TRBJ2-1; 8 positions agree with TRBD2. Germline V lookup: CDR1 SGHNT, CDR2 YYREEE (reference sequence). The CDR3 is 14 amino acids. Trimming at V came to 4 bases and at J to 7 bases, leaving 7 bases not matched to a gene. This chain's CDR3 is CASSHTGGGNEQFF. The CDR3 DNA sequence: TGTGCCAGCAGCCACACGGGAGGGGGGAATGAGCAGTTCTTC.

The rearrangement links TRBV7-9 to TRBJ2-7, with a tentative D call TRBD2 (7 bases). In germline, CDR1 is SEHNR, CDR2 FQNEAQ (reference sequence). The CDR3 sequence is 12 residues long. V lost 7 bases and J lost 6, with 13 bases in between. The CDR3 sequence is CASTRGGAEQYF. The CDR3 DNA is TGTGCCAGCACCCGAGGGGGGGCCGAGCAGTACTTC.

The chain combines TRBV2 with TRBJ2-1; 7 nucleotides agree with TRBD2. The CDR3 has 16 amino acids. V shed 1 base and J 1 base; nucleotides not matched to a gene: 4. Per germline, CDR1 SNHLY and CDR2 FYNNEI. The CDR3 protein is CASSEGLGLSYNEQFF. The CDR3 DNA follows: TGTGCCAGCAGTGAAGGGCTGGGACTATCCTACAATGAGCAGTTCTTC.

The chain joins TRBV29-1 to TRBJ1-1, with TRBD1 matching 9 bases. The CDR3 has 15 amino acids. CDR1 and CDR2 (germline): SQVTM, ANQGSEA. J gave up 4 bases and V 4 bases, and 10 bases lay outside the gene matches. This CDR3 is CSVGPGTGFGTEAFF. CDR3 coding DNA: TGCAGCGTTGGTCCCGGGACAGGGTTCGGCACTGAAGCTTTCTTT. Looking up the rest from reference TRBV29-1 and TRBJ1-1 gives the full variable domain: SAVISQKPSRDICQRGTSLTIQCQVDSQVTMMFWYRQQPGQSLTLIATANQGSEATYESGFVIDKFPISRPNLTFSTLTVSNMSPEDSSIYLCSVGPGTGFGTEAFFGQGTRLTVV.

The V and J genes are TRBV19 and TRBJ2-5; D gene ambiguous. The CDR3 is 15 amino acids. The V gene lost 1 base and the J gene lost 9 bases, with 18 bases spanning the gap. Germline V gives CDR1 LNHDA, CDR2 SQIVND (reference sequence). This chain's CDR3 is CASSIVGGSGVAQYF. DNA of the CDR3: TGTGCCAGTAGTATAGTTGGCGGCAGTGGAGTCGCCCAGTACTTC.